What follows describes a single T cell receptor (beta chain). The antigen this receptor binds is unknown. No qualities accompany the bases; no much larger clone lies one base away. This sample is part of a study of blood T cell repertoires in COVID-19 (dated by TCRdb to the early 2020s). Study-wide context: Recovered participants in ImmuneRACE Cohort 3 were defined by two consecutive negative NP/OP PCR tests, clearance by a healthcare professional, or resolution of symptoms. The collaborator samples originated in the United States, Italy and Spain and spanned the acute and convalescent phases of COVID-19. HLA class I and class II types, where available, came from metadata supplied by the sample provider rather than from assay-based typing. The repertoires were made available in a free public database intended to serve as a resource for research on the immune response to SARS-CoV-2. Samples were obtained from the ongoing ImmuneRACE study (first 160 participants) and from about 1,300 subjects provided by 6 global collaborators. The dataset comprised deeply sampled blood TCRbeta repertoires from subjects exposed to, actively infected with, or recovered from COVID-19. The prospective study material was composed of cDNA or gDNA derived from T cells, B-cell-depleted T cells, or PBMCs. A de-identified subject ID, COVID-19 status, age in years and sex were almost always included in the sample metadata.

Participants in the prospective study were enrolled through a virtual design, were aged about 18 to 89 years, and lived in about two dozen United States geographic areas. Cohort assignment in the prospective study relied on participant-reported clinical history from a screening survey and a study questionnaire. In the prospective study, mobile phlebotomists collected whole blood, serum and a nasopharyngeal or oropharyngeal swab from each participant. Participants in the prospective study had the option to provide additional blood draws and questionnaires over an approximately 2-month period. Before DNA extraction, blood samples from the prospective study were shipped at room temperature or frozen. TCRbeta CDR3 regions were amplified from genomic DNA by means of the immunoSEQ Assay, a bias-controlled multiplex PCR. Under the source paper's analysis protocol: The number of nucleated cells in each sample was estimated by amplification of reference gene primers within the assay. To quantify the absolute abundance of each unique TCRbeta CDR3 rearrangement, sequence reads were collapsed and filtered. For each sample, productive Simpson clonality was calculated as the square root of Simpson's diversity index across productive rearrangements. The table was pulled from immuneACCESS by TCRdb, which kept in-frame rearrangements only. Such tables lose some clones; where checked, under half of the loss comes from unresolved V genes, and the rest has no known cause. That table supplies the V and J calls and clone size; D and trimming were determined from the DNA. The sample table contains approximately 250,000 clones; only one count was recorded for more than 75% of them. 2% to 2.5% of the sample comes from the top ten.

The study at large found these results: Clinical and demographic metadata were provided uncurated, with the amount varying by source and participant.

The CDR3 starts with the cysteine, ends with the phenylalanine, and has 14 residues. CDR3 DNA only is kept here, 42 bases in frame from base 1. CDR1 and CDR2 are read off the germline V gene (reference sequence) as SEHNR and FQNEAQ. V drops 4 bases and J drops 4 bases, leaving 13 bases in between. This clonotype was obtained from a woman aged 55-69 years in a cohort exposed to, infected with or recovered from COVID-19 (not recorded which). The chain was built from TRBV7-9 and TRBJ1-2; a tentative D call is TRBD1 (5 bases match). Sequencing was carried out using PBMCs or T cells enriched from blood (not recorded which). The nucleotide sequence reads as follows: TGTGCCAGCAGCTCGTTCGACAGACCCTATGGCTACACCTTC. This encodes CASSSFDRPYGYTF.